A single sample gave rise to the 26 T cell receptor beta chains below, sequenced in a study of cytomegalovirus exposure and HLA in healthy donors. Researchers ran the PCR with 60 Vbeta and 13 Jbeta primers. Libraries were prepared by immunoSEQ multiplex PCR; TCRdb keeps only in-frame clonotypes and omits some of them. The profile shows 95,000 to 150,000 clones, roughly three quarters of them singletons. Source material: PBMCs. The receptors derive from a woman aged 30 to 39 in good health and CMV-seronegative.

Comment on this clone: Relative to the germline gene, one junction end is altered; a read error may explain this. Other DNA sequences in the same sample also yield this CDR3. V is TRBV4-2 and J is TRBJ2-7; D perhaps matches TRBD1 (6 bases). Germline assignment: CDR1 LGHNA and CDR2 YNFKEQ. The CDR3 runs 14 residues. CDR3 coding DNA: TGTGCCAGCGCAGACAGGTCAACCTCCTACGAGCAATACTTC. This sequence encodes CASADRSTSYEQYF.

This clone was found a few times. The genes are TRBV7-3 and TRBJ2-1, with 9 bases identical to TRBD2. The germline CDR1 and CDR2 sequences are SGHTA and FQGTGA. The CDR3 is 18 amino acids. Trimming at V came to 1 base and at J to 3 bases, leaving 10 bases not matched to a gene. CDR3 protein: CASSLRGPSGKFYNEQFF. The CDR3, as DNA: TGTGCCAGCAGCTTAAGGGGACCTAGCGGGAAGTTCTACAATGAGCAGTTCTTC. Drawing the rest from reference TRBV7-3 and TRBJ2-1, the complete variable domain is GAGVSQTPSNKVTEKGKYVELRCDPISGHTALYWYRQSLGQGPEFLIYFQGTGAADDSGLPNDRFFAVRPEGSVSTLKIQRTERGDSAVYLCASSLRGPSGKFYNEQFFGPGTRLTVL.

This clone was seen more than once but under ten times. The V and J genes are TRBV4-1 and TRBJ1-4, with TRBD1 matching 8 bases. Germline values: CDR1 MGHRA, CDR2 YSYEKL. With V trimmed by 1 base and J by 0 bases, 1 base remained unmatched. The CDR3 has 16 residues. This CDR3 is CASSQADRATNEKLFF. CDR3 nucleotides: TGCGCCAGCAGCCAAGCGGACAGGGCAACTAATGAAAAACTGTTTTTT.

The V call is TRBV30, the J call TRBJ1-4, with 7 bases lining up with TRBD1. The J segment lost 8 bases and the V segment lost 2 bases, leaving 8 bases of the junction unmatched. Germline V gene sequence: CDR1 GTSNPN, CDR2 SVGIG (reference sequence). This CDR3 comprises 14 residues. CDR3 loop: CAWSRGGAGEKLFF. DNA for the CDR3: TGTGCCTGGAGTCGAGGGGGCGCGGGGGAAAAACTGTTTTTT.

This chain connects TRBV19 to TRBJ2-2, with 10 nucleotides matching TRBD2. Germline V lookup: CDR1 LNHDA, CDR2 SQIVND (reference sequence). The CDR3 is made up of 15 amino acids. The V segment lost 7 bases and the J segment 1 base; nucleotides outside the gene matches: 3. The chain's CDR3 is CASTRTSGNTGELFF. The CDR3 region has the DNA TGTGCCAGTACCCGGACTAGCGGGAACACCGGGGAGCTGTTTTTT.

The chain combines TRBV7-8 with TRBJ2-3; perhaps TRBD2 as D (5 bases). The CDR3 is 14 amino acids. Germline loops: CDR1 SGHVS, CDR2 FQNEAQ. V was cut by 7 bases and J by 8 bases, with 19 bases left in between. CDR3 sequence: CASNLLEGLGTQYF. The CDR3 bases are TGTGCCAGCAATTTACTAGAGGGCTTGGGTACGCAGTATTTT.

The V gene is TRBV6-6, the J gene TRBJ2-3; 7 bases agree with TRBD1. Germline CDR1 and CDR2: MNHNY and SVGAGI (reference sequence). With V trimmed by 6 bases and J by 6 bases, 9 bases remained unmatched. The CDR3 runs to 14 residues. The DNA of the CDR3 is TGTGCCAGCAGCCTTAGACCGGGACAGGATACGCAGTATTTT. This translates into CASSLRPGQDTQYF.

This chain links TRBV2 with TRBJ2-7; perhaps TRBD1 as D (6 bases). CDR3 length: 14 amino acids. Germline-derived CDR1 and CDR2 are SNHLY and FYNNEI. V was cut by 3 bases and J by 5 bases, with 14 bases left in between. DNA of the CDR3: TGTGCCAGCAGTGAGGGAACAGGGACCCACGAGCAGTACTTC. Translated, it gives CASSEGTGTHEQYF. Together with reference TRBV2 and TRBJ2-7, the CDR3 gives the full variable domain: EPEVTQTPSHQVTQMGQEVILRCVPISNHLYFYWYRQILGQKVEFLVSFYNNEISEKSEIFDDQFSVERPDGSNFTLKIRSTKLEDSAMYFCASSEGTGTHEQYFGPGTRLTVT.

This chain connects TRBV2 to TRBJ1-5; 9 bases line up with TRBD1. CDR3 length equals 14 residues. The V gene end was trimmed by 5 bases and the J gene end by 6 bases; junction bases not matched to a gene: 5. Looked up from germline, CDR1 is SNHLY and CDR2 is FYNNEI. CDR3 DNA sequence: TGTGCCAGCAGTACCGGGACAGGGATTCAGCCCCAGCATTTT. Its translation: CASSTGTGIQPQHF.

The V and J genes are TRBV2 and TRBJ1-5, with TRBD1 as a possible D gene (6 bases). This CDR3 spans 15 amino acids. Germline assignment: CDR1 SNHLY and CDR2 FYNNEI. The V end was cut by 8 bases, the J end by 4 bases, with 18 bases between. The CDR3 loop reads CASRLGKGGNQPQHF. DNA of the CDR3: TGTGCCAGCCGCCTGGGGAAAGGGGGAAATCAGCCCCAGCATTTT. Full variable domain (missing parts from reference TRBV2 and TRBJ1-5): EPEVTQTPSHQVTQMGQEVILRCVPISNHLYFYWYRQILGQKVEFLVSFYNNEISEKSEIFDDQFSVERPDGSNFTLKIRSTKLEDSAMYFCASRLGKGGNQPQHFGDGTRLSIL.

A word on this clone: The sample has other DNA sequences that encode this CDR3 too. The J gene is TRBJ1-5, the V gene TRBV5-6, with D perhaps matching TRBD1 (5 bases). V gave up 1 base and J gave up 7 bases, with 9 bases separating them. Looked up from germline, CDR1 is SGHDT and CDR2 is YYEEEE. This CDR3 is built from 13 residues. The CDR3 sequence is CASSLLGAQPQHF. Here the CDR3 DNA reads TGTGCCAGCAGCTTGCTTGGGGCCCAGCCCCAGCATTTT.

V usage is TRBV16 and J usage is TRBJ1-4; D gene uncertain. Germline lookup yields CDR1 KGHSY and CDR2 FQNENV. The CDR3 has 14 residues. Deletions cut 5 bases from V and 5 bases from J, with 12 bases between. CDR3 sequence (DNA): TGTGCCAGCAGCAAGACGGAGAGGAATGAAAAACTGTTTTTT. Protein sequence: CASSKTERNEKLFF.

The chain joins TRBV5-1 to TRBJ1-3; D might be TRBD1 (6 bases). The CDR3 totals 16 residues. From germline, CDR1 is SGHRS and CDR2 YFSETQ. V lost 4 bases and J lost 0, with 14 bases in between. The CDR3 DNA reads as TGCGCCAGCAGCACCAGCGGACAGCCCTCTGGAAACACCATATATTTT. The encoded protein is CASSTSGQPSGNTIYF.

The chain links TRBV28 to TRBJ1-3, with D uncertain. Germline V gene sequence: CDR1 MDHEN, CDR2 SYDVKM. The CDR3 has 15 residues. Trimming shortened V by 3 bases and J by 0 bases, and 9 bases separated the two germline ends. The CDR3 loop is CASSFRPSSGNTIYF. CDR3 sequence (DNA): TGTGCCAGCAGTTTTCGCCCGAGCTCTGGAAACACCATATATTTT.

The chain combines TRBV9 with TRBJ2-1; 8 nucleotides line up with TRBD1. Germline V gives CDR1 SGDLS, CDR2 YYNGEE. V lost 3 bases, J lost 7 bases, and 9 bases stayed unmatched. The CDR3 totals 15 residues. CDR3 region: CASSATRGLGNEQFF. For the CDR3, the DNA is TGTGCCAGCAGCGCCACCAGGGGGCTGGGGAATGAGCAGTTCTTC.

The chain has TRBV19 and TRBJ2-7; D might be TRBD1 (5 bases). Germline CDR1 and CDR2: LNHDA and SQIVND (reference sequence). V was cut by 2 bases and J by 2 bases, with 13 bases left in between. This CDR3 is built from 15 residues. The DNA for the CDR3 is TGTGCCAGTAGTATAAGATGGGCAGGGACCTACGAGCAGTACTTC. This translates into CASSIRWAGTYEQYF.

This clone was recorded once. Different DNA sequences within this sample yield the same CDR3. The V gene is TRBV15, the J gene TRBJ2-7, with 7 bases that match TRBD1. The CDR3 loop spans 14 amino acids. Germline V CDR1 and CDR2: LNHNV, YYDKDF (reference sequence). V shed 1 base, J shed 5 bases, and the junction held 5 bases outside the gene matches. The DNA of the CDR3 is TGTGCCACCAGCAGAGGACAGGGCCGCGACGAGCAGTACTTC. This sequence encodes CATSRGQGRDEQYF.

This clone was found a few times. The chain is built from TRBV7-2 and TRBJ2-7; 9 bases line up with TRBD1. The CDR3 totals 16 residues. V trimming: 5 bases; J trimming: 2 bases; junction bases outside the gene matches: 10. CDR1 is SGHTA, CDR2 FQGNSA, per germline. CDR3 bases: TGTGCCAGCAGCATCTTACCGGGACAGGGTCCCTACGAGCAGTACTTC. This translates into CASSILPGQGPYEQYF.

Remarks on this clone: An end of the junction differs from the germline gene, which may be a read error. The genes are TRBV10-2 and TRBJ2-1, with 7 bases aligning to TRBD2. CDR3 length equals 13 residues. CDR1 and CDR2 (germline): WSHSY, SAAADI. The CDR3 loop is CASSPGLYSEQFF. The CDR3 DNA is TGCGCCAGCAGCCCGGGACTATACAGTGAGCAGTTCTTC.

DNA for the CDR3: TGTGCCAGCAGCGAGGGGGACAATCCCTATGGCTACACCTTC. This encodes CASSEGDNPYGYTF. The gene calls are TRBV7-8 and TRBJ1-2, with a tentative D call TRBD1 (6 bases). V lost 5 bases, J lost 4 bases, and 14 bases lay in between. Germline V lookup: CDR1 SGHVS, CDR2 FQNEAQ. The CDR3 loop spans 14 amino acids.

The V gene is TRBV6-1, the J gene TRBJ2-7, with 9 bases fitting TRBD1. Trimming cost V 7 bases and J 2 bases; bases outside gene matches: 3. This CDR3 region has 13 residues. Germline V CDR1 and CDR2: MNHNS, SASEGT. The CDR3 DNA reads as TGTGCCAGCAACCGGGACAGGGCCTACGAGCAGTACTTC. This encodes CASNRDRAYEQYF.

The chain uses TRBV10-1 and TRBJ2-3, with 7 positions matching TRBD2. Germline V CDR1 and CDR2: WNHNN, SYGVQD (reference sequence). The V and J ends lost 2 bases and 8 bases, in that order; junction bases with no gene match: 4. The CDR3 length is 13 residues. The CDR3 loop reads CASSESGEPTQYF. CDR3 coding DNA: TGCGCCAGCAGTGAGAGCGGGGAGCCTACGCAGTATTTT.

The chain joins TRBV29-1 to TRBJ2-5; 9 bases map to TRBD2. The CDR3 runs 16 residues. The J segment lost 4 bases and the V segment lost 3 bases, leaving 12 bases of the junction unmatched. Germline V gene lookup returns CDR1 SQVTM and CDR2 ANQGSEA. CDR3 region: CSVDGLAGRRGETQYF. The CDR3 DNA follows: TGCAGCGTTGATGGTCTAGCGGGAAGGAGAGGAGAGACCCAGTACTTC.

This chain links TRBV5-4 with TRBJ2-3, with no clear D. This CDR3 has 15 amino acids. Germline values: CDR1 SGHNT, CDR2 YYREEE (reference sequence). The V end was cut by 1 base, the J end by 4 bases, with 13 bases between. The CDR3: CASSLSVGRADTQYF. CDR3 DNA: TGTGCCAGCAGCTTGTCTGTTGGCCGGGCAGATACGCAGTATTTT.

V and J are TRBV27 and TRBJ2-7; tentative D call: TRBD2 (5 bases). Germline V gene sequence: CDR1 MNHEY, CDR2 SMNVEV (reference sequence). This CDR3 contains 12 residues. V dropped 4 bases and J dropped 6 bases, with 10 bases sitting between them. CDR3 DNA sequence: TGTGCCAGCAGTTCGGGGTCCCGCGAGCAGTACTTC. Translation: CASSSGSREQYF.

This chain connects TRBV5-1 to TRBJ1-1; the D gene is possibly TRBD1 (6 bases). The V and J ends lost 0 bases and 7 bases respectively, with 13 bases between them. The CDR3 runs 14 residues. The germline CDR1 and CDR2 sequences are SGHRS and YFSETQ. This CDR3 is CASSLGVGAIEAFF. The CDR3 DNA is TGCGCCAGCAGCTTGGGGGTGGGGGCCATTGAAGCTTTCTTT.